The clone carrying this T cell receptor beta chain has just one count. Its antigen remains unknown. Other DNA sequences of this sample code for an identical CDR3. Antigen-specific CD4+ T cells expanded by the ViraFEST assay with viral peptide pools were then sequenced. Following culture for approximately ten days, CD4+ T cells were isolated. The study found no prior SARS-CoV-2 infection in the vaccine recipients, who tested negative for nucleocapsid antibodies. For each well, 1.9 million or so PBMC were cultured with 10 IU/ml IL-2 and around 9.1 ug/ml peptides. The authors exchanged half the medium for IL-2 medium on days 3 and 7. The sample originates from a study of vaccination effects on CD4 cells after COVID-19. The data were produced by immunoSEQ multiplex PCR, yet TCRdb's version contains in-frame clones alone and is incomplete. The data show 28,000 or so clones, approximately 72% seen once. Regarding the study as a whole: Pronounced clonal contraction occurred in clones induced by infection and by vaccine late after vaccination. Common cold coronaviruses were cross-recognized by only 1 of 255 vaccine-induced clones in healthy vaccinees.

Trimming took 1 base from V and 4 from J, leaving 7 bases between them. Germline values: CDR1 SGHNT, CDR2 YENEEA. CDR3 length: 14 residues. The chain joins TRBV11-3 to TRBJ2-2; D gene ambiguous. Sequenced material: CD4+ T cells from PBMCs cultured with SARS-CoV-2 spike peptides, taken before COVID-19 vaccination. The clonotype originates from a human donor who received a COVID-19 vaccine. DNA of the CDR3: TGTGCCAGCAGCTTAGGGCAGTCCACCGGGGAGCTGTTTTTT. Translating gives CASSLGQSTGELFF.